This passage covers 27 T cell receptor beta chains from one sample sequenced in a study of T cell responses to AZD1222 COVID-19 vaccine. The method was immunoSEQ multiplex PCR; TCRdb's version includes in-frame clones alone and lacks a portion of them. The sample yields 200,000 or so clones, approximately 90% seen once. Sequencing was performed on peripheral blood, taken on day 0 of AZD1222 vaccination. These receptors were obtained from an adult in good health.

V usage is TRBV2 and J usage is TRBJ2-2, with D uncertain. CDR1 is SNHLY and CDR2 is FYNNEI in the germline V gene. CDR3 length: 15 residues. The V end lost 2 bases, the J end lost 1 base, and 8 bases lay between the germline ends. The CDR3 bases are TGTGCCAGCAGTGAAAGTCCGGGGAACACCGGGGAGCTGTTTTTT. Translation: CASSESPGNTGELFF.

J is TRBJ1-2 and V is TRBV19; D gene uncertain. The germline V gene has CDR1 LNHDA and CDR2 SQIVND (reference sequence). Trimming removed 6 bases from V and 2 bases from J, with 13 bases in between. There are 14 residues in the CDR3. The CDR3 is CASRDYGSNYGYTF. The CDR3 coding sequence is TGTGCCAGTAGGGATTACGGGTCCAACTATGGCTACACCTTC.

The genes are TRBV11-3 and TRBJ2-2; weak D call: TRBD1 (6 bases). This CDR3 spans 15 amino acids. Between the trimmed V and J ends, which lost 0 bases and 5 bases, there was a span of 10 bases. Germline V CDR1 and CDR2: SGHNT, YENEEA. CDR3 nucleotide sequence: TGTGCCAGCAGCTTAGAAACAGGGAAAACCGGGGAGCTGTTTTTT. Amino acids: CASSLETGKTGELFF.

J is TRBJ2-4 and V is TRBV23-1, with D unclear. TRBV23-1 is designated an ORF whose function remains uncertain. Trimming cost V 0 bases and J 1 base, with 7 bases left between them. This CDR3 has 15 amino acids. The chain's CDR3 is CASSQSPVAKNIQYF. In DNA form, the CDR3 reads TGCGCCAGCAGTCAATCGCCGGTGGCCAAAAACATTCAGTACTTC.

This clone was detected only a few times. The chain recombines TRBV4-3 with TRBJ1-3; D is ambiguous. The ends were cut back, 0 bases at V and 0 bases at J, with 18 bases in the middle. The CDR3 has 19 residues. Germline lookup yields CDR1 LGHNA and CDR2 YSLEER. This CDR3 is CASSQDWIWTVSSGNTIYF. The DNA of the CDR3 is TGCGCCAGCAGCCAAGATTGGATATGGACTGTTAGCTCTGGAAACACCATATATTTT.

V and J are TRBV28 and TRBJ1-2; D is unclear. The CDR3 loop spans 13 amino acids. V gave up 4 bases and J gave up 4 bases, with 10 bases separating them. Germline assignment: CDR1 MDHEN and CDR2 SYDVKM. In DNA, the CDR3 is TGTGCCAGCAGTTACGGACGGATCTATGGCTACACCTTC. This encodes CASSYGRIYGYTF.

In the case of this clone: An end of the junction differs from the germline gene, which may be a read error. The chain employs TRBV29-1 and TRBJ1-2; D unclear. Germline lookup yields CDR1 SQVTM and CDR2 ANQGSEA. This CDR3 spans 10 amino acids. The CDR3 protein is CSVETDPLYF. CDR3 nucleotide sequence: TGCAGCGTTGAAACGGACCCCCTTTACTTC.

This chain uses TRBV6-2 or TRBV6-3 with TRBJ2-3, with D perhaps TRBD2 (6 bases). This CDR3 is 15 amino acids long. V was trimmed by 4 bases and J by 4 bases, leaving 15 bases between them. CDR1 is MNHEY and CDR2 is SVGEGT in the germline V gene. This CDR3 is CASSFTGRDPDTQYF. DNA of the CDR3: TGTGCCAGCAGTTTCACCGGGAGAGACCCAGATACGCAGTATTTT.

This rearrangement joins TRBV5-5 to TRBJ2-6, with D perhaps matching TRBD2 (5 bases). The CDR3 loop spans 17 amino acids. The V gene's germline CDR1 is SGHKS and CDR2 YYEKEE (reference sequence). V was clipped by 1 base and J by 0 bases, with 11 bases between them. The CDR3 coding sequence is TGTGCCAGCAGCTTGTCCCGGGAAGGCTCTGGGGCCAACGTCCTGACTTTC. The encoded protein is CASSLSREGSGANVLTF. Full variable domain (missing parts from reference TRBV5-5 and TRBJ2-6): DAGVTQSPTHLIKTRGQQVTLRCSPISGHKSVSWYQQVLGQGPQFIFQYYEKEERGRGNFPDRFSARQFPNYSSELNVNALLLGDSALYLCASSLSREGSGANVLTFGAGSRLTVL.

The table lists this clone with a count of one. The rearrangement joins TRBV15 to TRBJ1-2, with TRBD1 matching over 7 bases. The CDR3 totals 14 residues. J gave up 8 bases and V 3 bases, and 9 bases lay outside the gene matches. In germline, CDR1 is LNHNV, CDR2 YYDKDF (reference sequence). As DNA, the CDR3 is TGTGCCACCAGCAGGGAGACAGGGTTGCGCGGCTACACCTTC. Translating it yields CATSRETGLRGYTF.

The chain has TRBV29-1 and TRBJ2-7, with D possibly being TRBD1 (6 bases). CDR1 and CDR2 from the germline V gene are SQVTM and ANQGSEA. V was clipped by 6 bases and J by 3 bases, with 12 bases between them. The CDR3 sequence is 12 residues long. The CDR3 DNA follows: TGCAGCGTCGGAACGGACAGCTACGAGCAGTACTTC. This gives the protein CSVGTDSYEQYF.

This clone has just one count. The V gene is TRBV2, the J gene TRBJ2-5, with TRBD1 identical over 8 bases. The CDR3 is 15 residues long. CDR1 SNHLY and CDR2 FYNNEI come from the germline V gene. V was pared by 6 bases and J by 4 bases, with 10 bases of the junction left unmatched. In DNA, the CDR3 is TGTGCCAGCAGCAAACAGGGGACAGGTGGAGAGACCCAGTACTTC. It encodes CASSKQGTGGETQYF.

The chain uses TRBV6-6 and TRBJ1-5; no definite D call. The V gene lost 7 bases and the J gene lost 2 bases, with 15 bases spanning the gap. The CDR3 runs to 15 residues. Germline V CDR1 and CDR2: MNHNY, SVGAGI (reference sequence). CDR3 in amino acids: CASTEVRAGNQPQHF. The CDR3 DNA follows: TGTGCCAGCACCGAAGTACGGGCGGGCAATCAGCCCCAGCATTTT.

The V gene is TRBV27, the J gene TRBJ1-6; no definite D call. This CDR3 has 17 residues. Looked up from germline, CDR1 is MNHEY and CDR2 is SMNVEV (reference sequence). V was clipped by 3 bases and J by 0 bases, with 12 bases between them. The CDR3 DNA follows: TGTGCCAGCAGTTTTACAGCCGTCGGCTCCTATAATTCACCCCTCCACTTT. It translates to CASSFTAVGSYNSPLHF.

The chain couples TRBV5-6 to TRBJ1-5, with TRBD1 matching 11 bases. Unmatched junction bases numbered 8, after V lost 5 bases and J lost 4 bases. CDR3 length: 16 amino acids. Germline V gene sequence: CDR1 SGHDT, CDR2 YYEEEE. The CDR3 here is CASSYGQGALNQPQHF. The CDR3 DNA reads as TGTGCCAGCAGTTACGGACAGGGGGCGTTGAATCAGCCCCAGCATTTT. Supplemented by reference TRBV5-6 and TRBJ1-5, the full variable domain reads DAGVTQSPTHLIKTRGQQVTLRCSPKSGHDTVSWYQQALGQGPQFIFQYYEEEERQRGNFPDRFSGHQFPNYSSELNVNALLLGDSALYLCASSYGQGALNQPQHFGDGTRLSIL.

Here the CDR3 DNA reads TGTGCCAGCGGTATAGGAAACACTGAAGCTTTCTTT. Amino acid sequence: CASGIGNTEAFF. The rearrangement uses TRBV6-5 and TRBJ1-1; D unclear. CDR1 is MNHEY and CDR2 is SVGAGI in the germline V gene. Between the trimmed V and J ends, which lost 8 bases and 2 bases, there was a span of 9 bases. The CDR3 has 12 residues.

The rearrangement joins TRBV6-5 to TRBJ1-2, with D unresolved. This CDR3 comprises 12 residues. Germline V CDR1 and CDR2: MNHEY, SVGAGI. V lost 6 bases and J 7 bases, leaving 12 bases between the germline ends. The CDR3 loop is CASSPPRGGYTF. DNA of the CDR3: TGTGCCAGCAGCCCACCTCGGGGTGGCTACACCTTC.

For the CDR3, the DNA is TGTGCCAGCAGCTTGGACTTAGCAGGGTCCGGAAACACCATATATTTT. Encoded protein: CASSLDLAGSGNTIYF. The V gene is TRBV5-5, the J gene TRBJ1-3; perhaps TRBD1 as D (5 bases). V lost 0 bases and J 4 bases, leaving 14 bases between the germline ends. Germline V CDR1 and CDR2: SGHKS, YYEKEE (reference sequence). CDR3 length equals 16 residues. Full variable domain (outside the CDR3, taken from reference TRBV5-5 and TRBJ1-3): DAGVTQSPTHLIKTRGQQVTLRCSPISGHKSVSWYQQVLGQGPQFIFQYYEKEERGRGNFPDRFSARQFPNYSSELNVNALLLGDSALYLCASSLDLAGSGNTIYFGEGSWLTVV.

This clone was counted once. The chain carries TRBV4-1 and TRBJ1-3, with D hard to call. V was shortened by 0 bases and J by 0 bases, with 3 bases between the two germline ends. The CDR3 loop spans 14 amino acids. Germline V CDR1 and CDR2: MGHRA, YSYEKL. DNA for the CDR3: TGCGCCAGCAGCCAAGATAGCTCTGGAAACACCATATATTTT. Its protein product is CASSQDSSGNTIYF.

The chain couples TRBV30 to TRBJ1-6, with no clear D. The CDR3 sequence is 13 residues long. Trimming took 1 base from V and 11 from J, leaving 12 bases between them. Germline lookup yields CDR1 GTSNPN and CDR2 SVGIG (reference sequence). CDR3 DNA: TGTGCCTGGAGTGACAGAAACGGTGCACCCCTCCACTTT. It codes for CAWSDRNGAPLHF.

This rearrangement joins TRBV6-5 to TRBJ2-7; maybe TRBD1 (6 bases). V lost 9 bases and J 4 bases, leaving 19 bases between the germline ends. Looked up from germline, CDR1 is MNHEY and CDR2 is SVGAGI. This CDR3 contains 14 residues. This chain's CDR3 is CASNSGTLWYEQYF. CDR3 in DNA: TGTGCCAGTAACTCCGGGACATTATGGTACGAGCAGTACTTC.

V gene TRBV7-2 combines with J gene TRBJ2-2, with no clear D. Germline lookup yields CDR1 SGHTA and CDR2 FQGNSA. The CDR3 has 11 amino acids. Trimming cost V 5 bases and J 5 bases, with 3 bases left between them. CDR3 nucleotide sequence: TGTGCCAGCAGCGAAACCGGGGAGCTGTTTTTT. It specifies CASSETGELFF.

The V and J genes are TRBV25-1 and TRBJ1-2; no reliable D call. The V end lost 4 bases, the J end lost 4 bases, and 10 bases lay between the germline ends. This CDR3 is built from 13 residues. Germline CDR1 MGHDK, CDR2 SYGVNS. The CDR3 reads CASSAAVLYGYTF. DNA for the CDR3: TGTGCCAGCAGTGCGGCAGTTCTCTATGGCTACACCTTC.

The chain links TRBV24-1 to TRBJ1-2; 7 positions match TRBD1. V shed 4 bases and J 3 bases; nucleotides not matched to a gene: 4. The CDR3 extends over 14 amino acids. Germline V gives CDR1 KGHDR, CDR2 SFDVKD. This CDR3 is CATSDSGGYYGYTF. The CDR3 DNA reads as TGTGCCACCAGTGACTCAGGGGGGTACTATGGCTACACCTTC.

The chain links TRBV7-9 to TRBJ2-3; D remains unclear. The V gene's germline CDR1 is SEHNR and CDR2 FQNEAQ (reference sequence). Between the trimmed V and J ends, which lost 5 bases and 0 bases, there was a span of 12 bases. CDR3 length equals 15 residues. The CDR3 is CASSERSPSTDTQYF. CDR3 nucleotide sequence: TGTGCCAGCAGCGAAAGGTCCCCTAGCACAGATACGCAGTATTTT.

V usage is TRBV24-1 and J usage is TRBJ1-2; D not resolved. Germline V gene data show CDR1 as KGHDR and CDR2 as SFDVKD. Deletions cut 2 bases from V and 0 bases from J, with 12 bases between. The CDR3 runs 16 residues. The chain's CDR3 is CATSDSSAGPNYGYTF. CDR3 sequence (DNA): TGTGCCACCAGTGATTCATCGGCAGGACCTAACTATGGCTACACCTTC.

The chain carries TRBV12-5 and TRBJ2-2, with D possibly being TRBD2 (5 bases). The CDR3 consists of 13 residues. Germline V CDR1 and CDR2: LGHNT, FRNRAP. With 8 bases removed from V and 2 bases from J, the gap between germline ends came to 9 bases. The CDR3 DNA follows: TGTGCTAGTTCTAGCCTTAACACCGGGGAGCTGTTTTTT. This encodes CASSSLNTGELFF.